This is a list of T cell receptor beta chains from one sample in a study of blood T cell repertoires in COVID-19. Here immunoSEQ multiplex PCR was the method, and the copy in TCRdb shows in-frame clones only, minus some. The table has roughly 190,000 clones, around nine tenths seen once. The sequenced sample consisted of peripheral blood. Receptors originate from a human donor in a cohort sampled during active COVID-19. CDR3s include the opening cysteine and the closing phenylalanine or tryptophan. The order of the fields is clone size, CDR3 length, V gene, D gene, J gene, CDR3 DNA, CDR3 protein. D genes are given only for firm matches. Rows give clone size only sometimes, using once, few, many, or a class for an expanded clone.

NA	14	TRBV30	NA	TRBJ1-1	TGTGCCTGGAGTGTAGCGGCAGGAAACACTGAAGCTTTCTTT	CAWSVAAGNTEAFF
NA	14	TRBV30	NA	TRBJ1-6	TGTGCCTGGAGTGTAGGGCAGGGAAATTCACCCCTCCACTTT	CAWSVGQGNSPLHF
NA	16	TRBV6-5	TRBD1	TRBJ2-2	TGTGCCAGCAGTTCACAGGGGGCTTCGAACACCGGGGAGCTGTTTTTT	CASSSQGASNTGELFF
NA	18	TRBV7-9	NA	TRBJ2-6	TGTGCCAGCAGCTTTTACACAGGGCCTAGCTCTGGGGCCAACGTCCTGACTTTC	CASSFYTGPSSGANVLTF
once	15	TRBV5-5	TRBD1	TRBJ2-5	TGTGCCAGCAGCTTGCTCCGGACAGGGCCAGAGACCCAGTACTTC	CASSLLRTGPETQYF
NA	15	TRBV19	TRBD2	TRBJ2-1	TGTGCCAGTAGTACCTGGGAGGGGACGTACAATGAGCAGTTCTTC	CASSTWEGTYNEQFF
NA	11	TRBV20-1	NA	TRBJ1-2	TGCAGTGCTAGAGAGACTGAGGGCTACACCTTC	CSARETEGYTF
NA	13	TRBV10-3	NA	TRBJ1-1	TGTGCCATCAGGAGACAAAGAGACACTGAAGCTTTCTTT	CAIRRQRDTEAFF
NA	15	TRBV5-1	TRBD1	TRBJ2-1	TGCGCCAGCAGCCCCGGGACAGGGTTCCTCAATGAGCAGTTCTTC	CASSPGTGFLNEQFF
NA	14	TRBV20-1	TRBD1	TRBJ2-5	TGCAGTGCTAGTCAGGACAGGGGCCGGGAGACCCAGTACTTC	CSASQDRGRETQYF
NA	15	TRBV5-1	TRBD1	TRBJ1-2	TGCGCCAGCAGCTTAACGACAGGGTCTCACTATGGCTACACCTTC	CASSLTTGSHYGYTF
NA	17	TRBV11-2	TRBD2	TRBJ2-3	TGTGCCAGCAGCGCCCTTTGGAGCGGGGGAAGGGCAGATACGCAGTATTTT	CASSALWSGGRADTQYF
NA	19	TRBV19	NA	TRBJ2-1	TGTGCCAGTAGTATTGGCCCCCAACTAGCTCCCACATACCACAATGAGCAGTTCTTC	CASSIGPQLAPTYHNEQFF
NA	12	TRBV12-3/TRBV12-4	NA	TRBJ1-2	TGTGCCAGCAGTTTAAGGGGCTATGGCTACACCTTC	CASSLRGYGYTF
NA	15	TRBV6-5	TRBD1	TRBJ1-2	TGTGCCAGCAGTTACTCGCAGGGGGCGGGCTATGGCTACACCTTC	CASSYSQGAGYGYTF
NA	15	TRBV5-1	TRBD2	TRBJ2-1	TGCGCCAGCTTGGGGACTAGCGGGGGGGCCAATGAGCAGTTCTTC	CASLGTSGGANEQFF
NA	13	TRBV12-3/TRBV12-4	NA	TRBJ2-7	TGTGCCAGCAGCCGTAGCGGAACGGGAGAGCAGTACTTC	CASSRSGTGEQYF